This T cell receptor (beta chain) was found in a study of human T cells and chemical hapten exposure. Study as a whole: Epicutaneous patch tests delivered 0.01% DPC to the upper back, with evaluation at 6 days.

This clonotype was detected a few times. Regarding time point: pre-sensitization, week 0. Treatment in this sample: therapeutic diphenylcyclopropenone sensitization with weekly scalp DPC. RNA extraction used unfractionated whole blood as the source of total RNA. CDR3 size: 14 residues. The ends were cut back, 3 bases at V and 0 bases at J, with 9 bases in the middle. Germline CDR1 is SGHDT and CDR2 is YYEEEE. TCRdb reanalysed the RACE reads using MiXCR and keeps one entry per CDR3 protein. The sample carries some 400,000 distinct CDR3 sequences, approximately 5% recorded once. This TCR derives from a woman in her forties or fifties with alopecia areata. Some clones in this sample may be carry-over from other donors' samples. Sequencing was performed on whole blood, taken in connection with sensitization to the hapten diphenylcyclopropenone (DPC). V is TRBV5-6 and J is TRBJ2-5, with D possibly matching TRBD2 (6 bases). This CDR3 is CASSSGLNQETQYF. The CDR3 DNA reads as TGTGCCAGCAGCTCCGGACTAAACCAAGAGACCCAGTACTTC.